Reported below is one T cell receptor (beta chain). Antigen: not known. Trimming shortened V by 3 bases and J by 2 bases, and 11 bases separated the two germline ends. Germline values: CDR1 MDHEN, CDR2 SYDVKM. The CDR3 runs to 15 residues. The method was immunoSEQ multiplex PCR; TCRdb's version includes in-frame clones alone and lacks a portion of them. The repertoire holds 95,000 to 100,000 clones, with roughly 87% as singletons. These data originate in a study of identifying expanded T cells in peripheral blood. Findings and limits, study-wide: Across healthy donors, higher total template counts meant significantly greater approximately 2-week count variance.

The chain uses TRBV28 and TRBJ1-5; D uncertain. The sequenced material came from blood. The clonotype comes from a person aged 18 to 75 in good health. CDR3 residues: CASSFGLRGNQPQHF. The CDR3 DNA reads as TGTGCCAGCAGTTTTGGGTTGCGTGGCAATCAGCCCCAGCATTTT.